This T cell receptor (beta chain) was sequenced for a study of Ad26.COV2.S vaccination and SARS-CoV-2 variants. Germline CDR1 GTSNPN, CDR2 SVGIG (reference sequence). The CDR3 extends over 12 amino acids. V was shortened by 4 bases and J by 1 base, with 7 bases between the two germline ends. The protocol was immunoSEQ multiplex PCR, while the TCRdb copy is restricted to in-frame clones and leaves out a portion. The repertoire holds some 640,000 clones, with about 89% as singletons. Treatment: some 20 received Ad26.COV2.S at low or high dose, single or two shots; about 5 received placebo; per-sample allocation not given. Sampling was done on day 63 after the first vaccine or placebo injection.

Material: peripheral blood, obtained in a trial of Ad26.COV2.S vaccine versus placebo. The clonotype originates from a person between 18 and 59 years old who received the Ad26.COV2.S COVID-19 vaccine or a placebo. The chain combines TRBV30 with TRBJ1-2; no firm D call. The CDR3 region is CAWKGNNYGYTF. The CDR3 nucleotides read TGTGCCTGGAAAGGCAATAACTATGGCTACACCTTC.